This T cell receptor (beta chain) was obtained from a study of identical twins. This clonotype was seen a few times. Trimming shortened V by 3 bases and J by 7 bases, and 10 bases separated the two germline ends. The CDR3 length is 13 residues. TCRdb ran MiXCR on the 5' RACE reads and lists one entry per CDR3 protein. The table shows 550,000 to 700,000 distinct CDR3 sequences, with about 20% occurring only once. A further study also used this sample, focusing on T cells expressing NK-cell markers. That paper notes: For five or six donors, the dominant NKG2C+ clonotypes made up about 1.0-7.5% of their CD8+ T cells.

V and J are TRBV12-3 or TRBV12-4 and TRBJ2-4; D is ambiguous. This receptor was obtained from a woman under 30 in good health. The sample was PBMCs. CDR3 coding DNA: TGTGCCAGCAGTTTGCTGAACTCGAACATTCAGTACTTC. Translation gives CASSLLNSNIQYF.